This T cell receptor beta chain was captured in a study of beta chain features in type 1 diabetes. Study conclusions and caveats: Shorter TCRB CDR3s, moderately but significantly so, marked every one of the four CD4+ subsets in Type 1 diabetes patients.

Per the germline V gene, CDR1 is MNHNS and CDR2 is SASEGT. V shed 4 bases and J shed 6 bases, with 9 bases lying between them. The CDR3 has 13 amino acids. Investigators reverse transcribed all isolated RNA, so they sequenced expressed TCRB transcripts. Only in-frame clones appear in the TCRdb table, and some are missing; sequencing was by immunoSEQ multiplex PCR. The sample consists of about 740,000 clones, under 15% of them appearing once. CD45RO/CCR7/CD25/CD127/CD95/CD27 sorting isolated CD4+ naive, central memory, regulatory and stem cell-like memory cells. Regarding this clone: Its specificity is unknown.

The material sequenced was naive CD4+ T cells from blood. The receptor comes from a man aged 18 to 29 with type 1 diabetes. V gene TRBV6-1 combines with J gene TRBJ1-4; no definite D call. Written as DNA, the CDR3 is TGTGCCAGCAGTGCCTTACAACATGAAAAACTGTTTTTT. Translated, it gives CASSALQHEKLFF.